This T cell receptor beta chain was documented in a study of shared clonotypes between healthy human individuals. Points on this clone: Its antigen is unknown.

Both subsets, CD45RA+ naive and CD45RA-negative memory, were split from the CD4+ cells. The germline gives CDR1 MNHEY, CDR2 SMNVEV (reference sequence). The trim removed 3 bases at V and 1 base at J, leaving 5 bases unmatched. The CDR3 is 15 amino acids. Study-level points and caveats: Sorted-subset sequencing, rarefaction showed, was incomplete despite large depth. Across four donors, naive CD4 shared 4.5% to 6%, naive CD8 under 4%, memory CD4 less than 2.5%, memory CD8 0.4%.

Measured with immunoSEQ multiplex PCR; TCRdb has only the in-frame clones, and not every one. The table includes about 2,500,000 clones, just over 90% detected once. Material: naive CD4+ T cells sorted from blood. Subset in this sample: CD45RA+ positively selected. The chain recombines TRBV27 with TRBJ1-1; 7 positions match TRBD1. This receptor was taken from a man between 18 and 29 years old in good health. CDR3 loop: CASSFRQGTNTEAFF. The CDR3 nucleotides are TGTGCCAGCAGTTTTCGACAGGGTACGAACACTGAAGCTTTCTTT.